The 2 T cell receptor beta chains in this list originate from one sample, sequenced in a study of cytomegalovirus exposure and HLA in healthy donors. The PCR employed 60 Vbeta primers together with 13 Jbeta primers. Profiling relied on immunoSEQ multiplex PCR, and the TCRdb table lists in-frame clones only, not all of them. The data hold 82,000 or so clones, with roughly 74% observed a single time. Sequences were obtained from PBMCs. The receptors originated from a woman aged 45-59 years in good health and CMV-seropositive.

V and J are TRBV7-9 and TRBJ2-7; D ambiguous. The CDR3 is 11 residues long. CDR1 SEHNR and CDR2 FQNEAQ come from the germline V gene (reference sequence). The V gene lost 5 bases and the J gene lost 7 bases, with 9 bases spanning the gap. The CDR3 sequence: CASSTSREQYF. The CDR3 DNA follows: TGTGCCAGCAGCACCTCGAGAGAGCAGTACTTC.

This clone was detected only a few times. The DNA of the CDR3 is TGTGCCACCAGCAGAGATTTGAGGGACATTCTCACCGGGGAGCTGTTTTTT. This codes for CATSRDLRDILTGELFF. The gene calls are TRBV15 and TRBJ2-2; D possibly corresponds to TRBD1 (6 bases). The germline V gene has CDR1 LNHNV and CDR2 YYDKDF (reference sequence). The V and J ends lost 0 bases and 4 bases respectively, with 15 bases between them. The CDR3 totals 17 residues.